This T cell receptor (beta chain) was recovered during a study of cytomegalovirus exposure and HLA in healthy donors. Background on the study: The roughly 130 validation repertoires were reported in a later analysis to have been generated on the same platform as the approximately 700 first-cohort repertoires.

In this sample, this clone turned up once. Its antigen is not identified. The donors were part of the validation cohort, which consisted of more than 90 subjects and was separate from the first cohort of roughly 620 subjects. Overall study findings and caveats: Rarity held for most TCR sequences, but there were some public TCRs that occurred in many donors. The finding came from a later analysis; first-cohort TCR clusters tended to co-occur in the roughly 120 validation repertoires.

With 3 bases clipped from V and 9 bases from J, the junction kept 4 bases outside the gene matches. Germline assignment: CDR1 MGHRA and CDR2 YSYEKL. The CDR3 is made up of 13 amino acids. Repertoires were generated with immunoSEQ multiplex PCR, while TCRdb's copy carries only in-frame clones and drops some. The sample has 90,000 to 140,000 clones, 85% to 90% seen once; the top ten hold roughly 4.2%. The sequence derives from a woman between 18 and 29 years old in good health and CMV-seropositive. V usage is TRBV4-1 and J usage is TRBJ1-5; TRBD1 matches 8 bases. The sequencing sample was made of PBMCs. CDR3 sequence: CASSHAGGGPQHF. The CDR3 region has the DNA TGCGCCAGCAGCCATGCAGGGGGCGGGCCCCAGCATTTT.